The entry below describes one T cell receptor (beta chain). Losses at the gene ends were 0 bases for V and 3 bases for J; bases not matched to a gene: 0. The CDR3 consists of 15 residues. The germline gives CDR1 SGDLS, CDR2 YYNGEE. The data stem from a study of blood T cell repertoires in COVID-19. Study summary: Acute and convalescent COVID-19 samples came from the United States, Italy and Spain. The cDNA or gDNA used as material had been derived from T cells, B-cell-depleted T cells, or PBMCs.

Source study methods: Quantification of nucleated cells was approximated via reference gene primer amplification. Some clones are missing from TCRdb's copy, which holds only in-frame ones; the method was immunoSEQ multiplex PCR. V, J and clone size are taken as reported in that table, and D and trimming were inferred from the DNA itself. The repertoire holds 180,000 or so clones, with almost 90% as singletons. The receptor comes from a man younger than 30 with active or convalescent COVID-19. Material: peripheral blood. The V and J genes are TRBV9 and TRBJ2-7, with 13 bases identical to TRBD2. CDR3 DNA sequence: TGTGCCAGCAGCGTAGGACTAGCGGGAGGCTACGAGCAGTACTTC. Translating gives CASSVGLAGGYEQYF.